The clone carrying this TCR beta chain showed up many times. The data are from a study of regulatory T cells in long-lasting Graves disease. Building of the TCR beta libraries involved iRepertoire HTBI primers and Arm-PCR of CDR3 regions. A single record per CDR3 protein comes from TCRdb applying MiXCR to the multiplex PCR reads. This sample carries a few hundred thousand distinct CDR3 sequences, less than 25% of them seen once, and the ten largest clones take approximately 25%. Time point denoted: persistent/refractory GD, antithyroid drugs over 5 years with positive TRAb. From RNA extracted from PBMCs, the TCR library was made. Germline V gene data show CDR1 as SQVTM and CDR2 as ANQGSEA. The CDR3 consists of 13 residues. V shed 5 bases, J shed 4 bases, and the junction held 5 bases outside the gene matches.

The source is a female donor with Graves disease. The source material was peripheral blood mononuclear cells (PBMCs), sampled when the disease was refractory, from a patient treated with antithyroid drugs. The chain recombines TRBV29-1 with TRBJ1-2; 9 bases line up with TRBD1. The CDR3: CSVQQGAGYGYTF. CDR3 coding DNA: TGCAGCGTTCAACAGGGGGCTGGCTATGGCTACACCTTC.